This T cell receptor (beta chain) was sequenced in a study of blood T cell repertoires in COVID-19. Study as a whole: Spain, Italy and the United States supplied samples that represented acute and convalescent COVID-19. PBMCs, B-cell-depleted T cells, or T cells provided the cDNA or gDNA that made up the material.

Authors' methods: Nucleated cell counts were estimated from reference gene primer amplification. The data were produced by immunoSEQ multiplex PCR, yet TCRdb's version contains in-frame clones alone and is incomplete. V, J and clone size are taken as reported in that table, and D and trimming were inferred from the DNA itself. The data show 80,000 or so clones, around 80% seen once. From germline, CDR1 is SGHRS and CDR2 YFSETQ. CDR3 length equals 15 residues. V was clipped by 1 base and J by 0 bases, with 10 bases between them. Specimen: peripheral blood. The chain combines TRBV5-1 with TRBJ1-2, with D possibly TRBD1 on 5 matching bases. The sequence was collected from an elderly man with acute or convalescent COVID-19. The CDR3 loop reads CASSLNTGPNYGYTF. DNA for the CDR3: TGCGCCAGCAGCTTGAATACAGGACCTAACTATGGCTACACCTTC.